This T cell receptor beta chain was retrieved from a study of T cell responses to AZD1222 COVID-19 vaccine. The count of this clone is one. The antigen is not known. Method: immunoSEQ multiplex PCR; TCRdb's copy keeps in-frame clones and lacks some. The table lists under 200,000 clones, around 93% of them singletons. CDR1 and CDR2 (germline): MNHEY, SVGAGI. CDR3 length: 12 residues. V lost 7 bases and J 4 bases, leaving 8 bases between the germline ends. Broader study findings: Vaccine-associated CD4 TCRs spanned spike, dominant at 160-218 and 743-854. Repertoires were obtained solely post-peak T cell response.

The rearrangement uses TRBV6-5 and TRBJ2-1, with D possibly TRBD2 on 5 matching bases. This specimen consisted of peripheral blood, obtained on day 0 of AZD1222 vaccination. The clonotype comes from an adult in good health. CDR3 coding DNA: TGTGCCAGCATGGGAGTATACAATGAGCAGTTCTTC. Its protein is CASMGVYNEQFF.